This TCR beta chain was retrieved from a study of CD8+ T cells in alopecia areata. Overall study context: It was oral tofacitinib, at 5 to 10 mg twice daily, that treated patients received.

Germline values: CDR1 SNHLY, CDR2 FYNNEI. With 3 bases removed from V and 7 bases from J, the gap between germline ends came to 16 bases. The CDR3 totals 15 residues. The authors extracted RNA and reverse transcribed it into cDNA as the sequencing template. Assay: immunoSEQ multiplex PCR; the TCRdb copy retains only in-frame clones and omits some. The sample gives hundreds of thousands of clones, about 62% of which show up once; more than 0.85% is in the top ten. As to treatment: oral pan-JAK inhibitor, 5-10 mg twice daily. Both peripheral blood and punch biopsies of lesional scalp skin were obtained from patients who had alopecia areata. As for this clone: The antigen is not known.

Broader study findings: For patients receiving tofacitinib, scalp clonality and expanded CD8+ clones among the top 100 significantly decreased.

Here the sequenced sample was CD4+ T cells sorted from blood, taken at roughly week 52, from a patient treated with tofacitinib. The clonotype comes from a human donor with alopecia areata. The chain links TRBV2 to TRBJ2-1; D uncertain. CDR3 sequence (DNA): TGTGCCAGCAGTGACTCGCGACGGATTTATAATGAGCAGTTCTTC. It specifies CASSDSRRIYNEQFF.